This TCR beta chain came from a study of cytomegalovirus exposure and HLA in healthy donors. Broader study findings: HLA restriction was apparent for most CMV-associated TCR beta chains in a later analysis.

As concerns this clone: The antigen remains unidentified.

Germline CDR1 and CDR2: LGHNA and YNFKEQ. The CDR3 extends over 16 amino acids. Trimming cost V 4 bases and J 9 bases, with 24 bases left between them. 13 Jbeta primers and 60 Vbeta primers were used for the PCR. Measured with immunoSEQ multiplex PCR; TCRdb has only the in-frame clones, and not every one. The sample has about 120,000 clones; about 59% are singletons. The chain joins TRBV4-2 to TRBJ2-5, with D perhaps matching TRBD2 (7 bases). Source material: PBMCs. The sequence derives from a woman between 35 and 50 years old in good health and CMV-seropositive. The CDR3 DNA reads TGTGCCAGCAGCCCCTTCGGAGGGCGGGGGCCACCGGCCCAGTACTTC. It translates to CASSPFGGRGPPAQYF.